Below, one T cell receptor (beta chain) is given with its context. Its antigen is unknown. V was shortened by 3 bases and J by 5 bases, with 14 bases between the two germline ends. Germline CDR1 reads SGHTA; CDR2 reads FQGNSA. This CDR3 comprises 14 residues. The data derive from a study of response to subunit inactivated influenza vaccine. One entry per CDR3 protein, called by TCRdb with MiXCR from the RT-PCR reads. The sample consists of roughly 500,000 distinct CDR3 sequences, roughly 23% of them appearing once. General study results and limits: Authors suggested that a seasonal influenza vaccination recruits few new T cells each time.

This sample was also put to use in a study of T cells expressing NK-cell markers. That source adds: Synthesis of TCR beta cDNA relied on 5'RACE template switching carrying UMIs. Investigators obtained TCR beta repertoires from sorted CD3+CD56+NKG2C+, CD3+CD56+NKG2C- and CD3+CD56-NKG2C+ T cells. HCMV specificity was not established for the expanded NKG2C+ T cell clones.

This material consisted of CD4+ T cells sorted from PBMCs, taken 12 days after vaccination. The sequence was obtained from a man aged 50-60 years who received an inactivated influenza vaccine. V and J are TRBV7-2 and TRBJ2-7, with a weak D call TRBD1 (6 bases). The CDR3 region is CASSFLAGTNEQYF. The CDR3 DNA sequence: TGTGCCAGCAGCTTTCTCGCAGGGACAAACGAGCAGTACTTC.